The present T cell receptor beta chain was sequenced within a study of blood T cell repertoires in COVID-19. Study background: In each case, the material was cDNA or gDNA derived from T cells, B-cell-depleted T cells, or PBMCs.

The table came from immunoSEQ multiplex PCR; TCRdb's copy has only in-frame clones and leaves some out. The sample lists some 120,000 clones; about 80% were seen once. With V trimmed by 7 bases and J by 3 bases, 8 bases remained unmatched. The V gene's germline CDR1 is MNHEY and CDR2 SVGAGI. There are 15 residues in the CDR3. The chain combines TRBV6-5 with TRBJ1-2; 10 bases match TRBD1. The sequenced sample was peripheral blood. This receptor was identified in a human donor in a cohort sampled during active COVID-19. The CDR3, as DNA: TGTGCCAGCACCGATGACAGGGGGCATTACTATGGCTACACCTTC. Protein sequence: CASTDDRGHYYGYTF.